The rows below give T cell receptor beta chains drawn from one sample of a study of liver allograft versus peripheral blood T cells. TCRdb re-called the reads with MiXCR, one entry per CDR3 protein. The table shows a few thousand distinct CDR3 sequences, with about 15% occurring only once. Receptor source: a human patient who had a liver transplant. Some T cells may be the graft donor's. CDR3s include the opening cysteine and the closing phenylalanine or tryptophan. A D gene is named only where the DNA matches it firmly. Size tells how often a clone was seen (once, few, many) or the class of an expanded clone, and some rows leave it out.

>TRBJ2-7|TRBV5-4|many|TRBD2
CASTVAGETYEQYF
TGTGCCAGCACCGTAGCGGGGGAGACCTACGAGCAGTACTTC
>TRBJ2-7|TRBV10-2|.|.
CASTDWGEQYF
TGCGCCAGCACGGATTGGGGGGAGCAGTACTTC
>TRBJ2-1|TRBV24-1|many|.
CATSDGGVEQFF
TGTGCCACCAGTGACGGAGGGGTTGAGCAGTTCTTC
>TRBJ2-1|TRBV9|few|TRBD2
CASSVAEGRGAANEQFF
TGTGCCAGCAGCGTAGCAGAAGGGCGGGGGGCCGCGAATGAGCAGTTCTTC
>TRBJ2-3|TRBV27|medium-sized|.
CASSLTSADTQYF
TGTGCCAGCAGTTTGACTAGTGCAGATACGCAGTATTTT
>TRBJ2-7|TRBV27|few|TRBD2
CASSLSGQAGAFHEQYF
TGTGCCAGCAGTTTATCGGGGCAAGCGGGAGCGTTCCACGAGCAGTACTTC
>TRBJ1-2|TRBV9|few|.
CASSVGGAIYGYTF
TGTGCCAGCAGCGTAGGTGGGGCCATCTATGGCTACACCTTC
>TRBJ1-1|TRBV20-1|few|TRBD1
CSAREGQGVASGTEAFF
TGCAGTGCTAGAGAAGGACAGGGGGTGGCCTCGGGCACTGAAGCTTTCTTT
>TRBJ2-1|TRBV18|medium-sized|TRBD2
CASTLRAGDYNEQFF
TGTGCCAGCACCCTCCGGGCGGGGGACTACAATGAGCAGTTCTTC
>TRBJ2-1|TRBV28|many|.
CASSFTGHSYNEQFF
TGTGCCAGCAGTTTCACGGGACACTCCTACAATGAGCAGTTCTTC
>TRBJ1-6|TRBV11-1|medium-sized|.
CASSFRGDNSPLHF
TGTGCCAGCAGCTTCAGAGGCGATAATTCACCCCTCCACTTT